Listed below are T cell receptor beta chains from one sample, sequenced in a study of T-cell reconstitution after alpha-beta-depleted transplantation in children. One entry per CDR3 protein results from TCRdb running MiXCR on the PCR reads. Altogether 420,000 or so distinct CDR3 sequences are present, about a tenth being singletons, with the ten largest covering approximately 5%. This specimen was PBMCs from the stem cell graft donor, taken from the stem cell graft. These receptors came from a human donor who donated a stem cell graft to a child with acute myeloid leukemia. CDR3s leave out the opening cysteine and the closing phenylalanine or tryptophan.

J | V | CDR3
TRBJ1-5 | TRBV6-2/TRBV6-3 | ASSYWRQDQPQH
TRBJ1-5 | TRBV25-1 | ASSVGYQPQH
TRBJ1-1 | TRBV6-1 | ASSAGTGVAEAF
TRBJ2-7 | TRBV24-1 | ATSDSGTPSYEQY
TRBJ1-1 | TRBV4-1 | ASSQGWVGTEAF
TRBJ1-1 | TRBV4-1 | ASSQAWGTNTEAF
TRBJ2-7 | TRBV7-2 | ASSFGAGGPRFEQY
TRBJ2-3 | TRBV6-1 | ASSPSLATNTDTQY
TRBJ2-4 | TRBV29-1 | SVRLRLAKNIQY
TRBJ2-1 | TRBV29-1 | SVGPGTSGNNEQF
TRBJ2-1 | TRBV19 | ASGWTSGNEQF
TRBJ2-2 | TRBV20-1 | SAVSGTKAGELF
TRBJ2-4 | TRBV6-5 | ASSSHSSTGRNNQY
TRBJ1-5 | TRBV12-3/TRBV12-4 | ASSPGQGLSNQPQH
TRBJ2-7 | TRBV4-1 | ASSSPGGAYEQY
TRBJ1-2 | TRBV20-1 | SARIGGGYGYT
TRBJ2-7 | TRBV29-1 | SVESSGIGDPYEQY
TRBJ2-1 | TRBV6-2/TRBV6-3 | ASSYTGVPDYNEQF
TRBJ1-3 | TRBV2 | ASSGPGGNTIY
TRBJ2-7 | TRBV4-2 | ASSQGTGGKADEQY
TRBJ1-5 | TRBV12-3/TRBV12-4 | ASSPTGGEKVGQPQH
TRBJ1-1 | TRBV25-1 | ASNDQNTEAF
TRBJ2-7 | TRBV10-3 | AIMGEGLAGLYEQY
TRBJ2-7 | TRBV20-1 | SASDGWDVSYEQY
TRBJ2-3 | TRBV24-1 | ATSDLNTDTQY
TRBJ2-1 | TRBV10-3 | AISTGSGSYNEQF
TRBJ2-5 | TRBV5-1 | ASSFGGRAGEETQY
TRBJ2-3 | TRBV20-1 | SARLAFTDTQY
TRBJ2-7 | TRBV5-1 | ASSGDYRGYEQY
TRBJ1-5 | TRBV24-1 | ATSDRDRINQPQH
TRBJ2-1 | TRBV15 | ATSRSGTSAYNEQF
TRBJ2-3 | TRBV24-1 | ATSDLIADTQY
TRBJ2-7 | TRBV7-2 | ASSLEPLGSLGEQY
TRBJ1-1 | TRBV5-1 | ASSSQENTEAF
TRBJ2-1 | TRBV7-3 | ASSRERQFNNEQF
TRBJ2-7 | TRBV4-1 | ASADRGTSGSHRYEQY
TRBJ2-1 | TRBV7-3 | ASSSGGLYNEQF
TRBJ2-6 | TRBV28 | AIQGAGGANVLT
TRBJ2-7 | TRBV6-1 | ASTSGSTRREQY
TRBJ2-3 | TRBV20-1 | SASPSGSTDTQY
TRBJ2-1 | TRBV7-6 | ASTPALAGGLEQF
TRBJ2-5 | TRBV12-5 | ASGPGTGGVETQY
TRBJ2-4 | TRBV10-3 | AISGSLSGRVKNIQY
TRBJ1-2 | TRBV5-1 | ASSPTVNYGYT
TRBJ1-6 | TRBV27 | ASSTTGGGSPLH
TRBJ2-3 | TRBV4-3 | ASSQDSLAGVGTDTQY
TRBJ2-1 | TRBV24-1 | ATSDLVAGDYNEQF
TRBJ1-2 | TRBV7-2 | ASSNGQGGGYT
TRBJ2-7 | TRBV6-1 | ASSEGSGSSYEQY
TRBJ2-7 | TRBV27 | ASRMTGAEQY
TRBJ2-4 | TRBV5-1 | ASSARLAGSDKNIQY
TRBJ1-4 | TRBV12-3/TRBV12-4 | ASSRGARGGEKLF
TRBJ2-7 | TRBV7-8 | ASSPHRGGAEQY
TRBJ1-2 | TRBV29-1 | SVEDTLSMGIKNYGYT
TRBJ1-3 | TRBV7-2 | ASSFSGSSGNTIY